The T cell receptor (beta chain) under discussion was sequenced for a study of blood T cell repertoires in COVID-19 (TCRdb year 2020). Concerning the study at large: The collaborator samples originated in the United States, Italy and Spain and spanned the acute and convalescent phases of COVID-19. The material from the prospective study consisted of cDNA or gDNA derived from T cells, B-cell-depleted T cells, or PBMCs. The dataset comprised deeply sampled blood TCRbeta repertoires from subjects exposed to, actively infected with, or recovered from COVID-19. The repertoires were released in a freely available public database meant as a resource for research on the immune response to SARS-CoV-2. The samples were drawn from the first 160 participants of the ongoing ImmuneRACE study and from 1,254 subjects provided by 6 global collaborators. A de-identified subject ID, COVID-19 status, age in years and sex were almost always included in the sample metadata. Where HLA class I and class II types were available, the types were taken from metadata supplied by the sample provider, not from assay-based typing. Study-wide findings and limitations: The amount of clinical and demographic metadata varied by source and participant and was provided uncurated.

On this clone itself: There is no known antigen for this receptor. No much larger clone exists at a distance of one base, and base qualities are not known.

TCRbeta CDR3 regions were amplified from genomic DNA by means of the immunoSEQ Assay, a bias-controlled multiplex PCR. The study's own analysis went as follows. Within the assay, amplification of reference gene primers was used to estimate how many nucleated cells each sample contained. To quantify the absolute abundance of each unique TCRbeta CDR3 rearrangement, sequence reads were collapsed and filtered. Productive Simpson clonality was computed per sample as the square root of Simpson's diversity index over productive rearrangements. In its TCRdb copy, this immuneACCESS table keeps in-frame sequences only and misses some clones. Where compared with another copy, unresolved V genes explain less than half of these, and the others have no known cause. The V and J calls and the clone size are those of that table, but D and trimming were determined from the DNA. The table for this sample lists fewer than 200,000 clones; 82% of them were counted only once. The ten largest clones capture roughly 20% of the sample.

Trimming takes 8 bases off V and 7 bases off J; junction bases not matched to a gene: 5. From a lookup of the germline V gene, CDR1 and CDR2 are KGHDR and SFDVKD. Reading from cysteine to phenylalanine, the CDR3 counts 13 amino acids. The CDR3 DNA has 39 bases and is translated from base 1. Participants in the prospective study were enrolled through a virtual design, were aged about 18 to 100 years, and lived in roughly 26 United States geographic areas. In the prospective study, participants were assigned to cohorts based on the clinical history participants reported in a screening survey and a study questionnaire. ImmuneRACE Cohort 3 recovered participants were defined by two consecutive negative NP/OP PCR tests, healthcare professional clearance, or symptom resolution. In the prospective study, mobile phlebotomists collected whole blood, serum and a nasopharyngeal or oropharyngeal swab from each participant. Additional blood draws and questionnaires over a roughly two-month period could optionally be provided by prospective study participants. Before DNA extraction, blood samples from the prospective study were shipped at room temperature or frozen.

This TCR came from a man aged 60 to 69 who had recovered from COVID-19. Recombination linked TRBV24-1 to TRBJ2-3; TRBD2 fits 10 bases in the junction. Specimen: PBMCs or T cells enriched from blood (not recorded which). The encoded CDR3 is CATMASGGHTQYF. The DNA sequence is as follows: TGTGCCACCATGGCTAGCGGGGGCCATACGCAGTATTTT.